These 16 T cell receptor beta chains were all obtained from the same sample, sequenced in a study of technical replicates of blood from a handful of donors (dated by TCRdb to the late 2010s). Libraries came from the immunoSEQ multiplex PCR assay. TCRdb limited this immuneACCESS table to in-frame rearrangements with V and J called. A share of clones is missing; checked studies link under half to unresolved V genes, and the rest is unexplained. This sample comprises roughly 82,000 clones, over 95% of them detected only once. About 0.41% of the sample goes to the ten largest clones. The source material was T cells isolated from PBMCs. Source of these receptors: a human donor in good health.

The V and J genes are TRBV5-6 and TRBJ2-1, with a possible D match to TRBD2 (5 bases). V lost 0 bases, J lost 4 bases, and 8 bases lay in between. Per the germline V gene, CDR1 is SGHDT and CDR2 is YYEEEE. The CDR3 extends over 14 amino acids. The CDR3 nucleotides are TGTGCCAGCAGCTTGGGACTACTTTACAATGAGCAGTTCTTC. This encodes CASSLGLLYNEQFF. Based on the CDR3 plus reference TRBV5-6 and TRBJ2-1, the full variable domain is DAGVTQSPTHLIKTRGQQVTLRCSPKSGHDTVSWYQQALGQGPQFIFQYYEEEERQRGNFPDRFSGHQFPNYSSELNVNALLLGDSALYLCASSLGLLYNEQFFGPGTRLTVL.

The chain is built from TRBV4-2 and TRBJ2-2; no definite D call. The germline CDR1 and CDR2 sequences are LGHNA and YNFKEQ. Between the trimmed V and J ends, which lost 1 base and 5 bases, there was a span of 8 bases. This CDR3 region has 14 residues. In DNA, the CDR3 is TGTGCCAGCAGCCAAGTGGGCCGGACCGGGGAGCTGTTTTTT. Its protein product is CASSQVGRTGELFF.

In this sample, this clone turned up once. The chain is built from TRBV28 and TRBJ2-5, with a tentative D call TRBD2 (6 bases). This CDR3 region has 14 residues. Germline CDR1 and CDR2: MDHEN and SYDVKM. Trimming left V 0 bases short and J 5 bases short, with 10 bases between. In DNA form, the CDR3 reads TGTGCCAGCAGTTTATGGACTAGTGGGGAGACCCAGTACTTC. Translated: CASSLWTSGETQYF.

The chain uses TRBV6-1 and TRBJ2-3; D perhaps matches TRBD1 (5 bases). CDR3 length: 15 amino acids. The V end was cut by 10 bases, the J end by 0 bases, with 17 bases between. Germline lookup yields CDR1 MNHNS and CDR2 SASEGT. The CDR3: CATQTEWSSTDTQYF. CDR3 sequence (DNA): TGTGCCACACAGACAGAATGGAGTAGCACAGATACGCAGTATTTT.

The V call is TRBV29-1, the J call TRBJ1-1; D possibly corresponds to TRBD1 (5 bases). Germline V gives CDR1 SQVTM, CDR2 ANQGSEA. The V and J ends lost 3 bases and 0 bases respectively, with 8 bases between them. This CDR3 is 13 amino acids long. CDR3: CSVDETVNTEAFF. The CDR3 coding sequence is TGCAGCGTTGATGAGACAGTGAACACTGAAGCTTTCTTT.

The CDR3 protein is CASTQLGLAVTDTQYF. DNA for the CDR3: TGTGCCAGCACCCAATTGGGACTAGCGGTCACAGATACGCAGTATTTT. This chain uses TRBV27 with TRBJ2-3; 11 positions match TRBD2. Germline lookup yields CDR1 MNHEY and CDR2 SMNVEV (reference sequence). Trimming cost V 7 bases and J 2 bases; bases outside gene matches: 8. This CDR3 contains 16 residues.

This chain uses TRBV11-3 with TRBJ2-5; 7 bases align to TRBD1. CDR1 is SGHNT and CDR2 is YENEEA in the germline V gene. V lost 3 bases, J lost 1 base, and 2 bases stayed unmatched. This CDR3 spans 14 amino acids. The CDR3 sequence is CASSFRDSQETQYF. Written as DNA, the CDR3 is TGTGCCAGCAGCTTCCGGGACAGCCAAGAGACCCAGTACTTC. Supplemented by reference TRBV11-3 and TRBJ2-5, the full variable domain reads EAGVVQSPRYKIIEKKQPVAFWCNPISGHNTLYWYLQNLGQGPELLIRYENEEAVDDSQLPKDRFSAERLKGVDSTLKIQPAELGDSAVYLCASSFRDSQETQYFGPGTRLLVL.

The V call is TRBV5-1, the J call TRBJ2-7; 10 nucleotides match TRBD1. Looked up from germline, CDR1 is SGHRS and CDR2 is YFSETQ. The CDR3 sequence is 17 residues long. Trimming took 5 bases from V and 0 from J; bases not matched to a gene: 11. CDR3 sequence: CASRAGTGAYSSYEQYF. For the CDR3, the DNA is TGCGCCAGCAGGGCCGGGACAGGGGCTTATAGCTCCTACGAGCAGTACTTC.

The CDR3 nucleotides are TGTGCCAGCAGCTTAGGGGCCACAACTAATGAAAAACTGTTTTTT. This encodes CASSLGATTNEKLFF. The chain employs TRBV11-2 and TRBJ1-4, with D unresolved. The length of the CDR3 is 15 residues. V lost 1 base to trimming and J lost 0 bases, with 6 bases between them. CDR1 is SGHAT, CDR2 FQNNGV, per germline.

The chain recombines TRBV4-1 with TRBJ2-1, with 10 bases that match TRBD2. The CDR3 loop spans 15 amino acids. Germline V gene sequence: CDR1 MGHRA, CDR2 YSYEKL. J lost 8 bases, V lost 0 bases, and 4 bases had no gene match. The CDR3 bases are TGCGCCAGCAGCCAAGAATGGAGCGGGAGGGATGAGCAGTTCTTC. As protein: CASSQEWSGRDEQFF.

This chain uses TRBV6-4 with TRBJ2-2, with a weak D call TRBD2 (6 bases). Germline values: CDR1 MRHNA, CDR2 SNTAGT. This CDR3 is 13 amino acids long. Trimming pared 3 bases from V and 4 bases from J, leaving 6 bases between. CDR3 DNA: TGTGCCAGCAGTGAGACTAGCACCGGGGAGCTGTTTTTT. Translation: CASSETSTGELFF.

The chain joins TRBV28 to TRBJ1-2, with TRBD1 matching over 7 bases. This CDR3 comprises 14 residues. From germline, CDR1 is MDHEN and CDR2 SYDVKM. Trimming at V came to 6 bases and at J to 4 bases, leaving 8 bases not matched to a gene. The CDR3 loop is CASSSGQVPYGYTF. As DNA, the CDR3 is TGTGCCAGCAGCTCAGGACAGGTCCCCTATGGCTACACCTTC.

This chain's CDR3 is CASSLLSSGDTQYF. Here the CDR3 DNA reads TGCGCCAGCAGCTTGCTTTCCTCGGGTGATACGCAGTATTTT. The chain recombines TRBV5-1 with TRBJ2-3; D is undetermined. V gave up 1 base and J gave up 6 bases, with 12 bases separating them. There are 14 residues in the CDR3. Germline lookup yields CDR1 SGHRS and CDR2 YFSETQ.

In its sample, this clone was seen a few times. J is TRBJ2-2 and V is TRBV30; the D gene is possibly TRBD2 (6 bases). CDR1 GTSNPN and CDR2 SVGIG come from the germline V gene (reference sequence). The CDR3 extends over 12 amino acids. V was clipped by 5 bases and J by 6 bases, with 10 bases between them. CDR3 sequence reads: CAWGRLAGELFF. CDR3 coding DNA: TGTGCCTGGGGAAGACTAGCCGGGGAGCTGTTTTTT.

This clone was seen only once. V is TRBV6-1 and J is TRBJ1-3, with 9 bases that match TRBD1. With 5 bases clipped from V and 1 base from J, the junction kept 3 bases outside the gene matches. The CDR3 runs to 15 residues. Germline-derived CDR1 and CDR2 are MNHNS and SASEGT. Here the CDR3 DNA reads TGTGCCAGCAGTATACAGGGGGCGTCTGGAAACACCATATATTTT. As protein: CASSIQGASGNTIYF.

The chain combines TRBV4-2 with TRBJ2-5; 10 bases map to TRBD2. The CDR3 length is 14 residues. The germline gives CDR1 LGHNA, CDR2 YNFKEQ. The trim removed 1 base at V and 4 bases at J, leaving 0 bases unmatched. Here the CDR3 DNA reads TGTGCCAGCAGCCAAGGGACTAGCGGAGAGACCCAGTACTTC. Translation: CASSQGTSGETQYF.